The text below deals with one T cell receptor (beta chain). Its antigen is not identified. Germline V gives CDR1 SGHNT, CDR2 YYREEE (reference sequence). The V gene end was trimmed by 4 bases and the J gene end by 2 bases; junction bases not matched to a gene: 8. The CDR3 consists of 15 residues. Method: immunoSEQ multiplex PCR; TCRdb's copy keeps in-frame clones and lacks some. The sample lists 120,000 or so clones, around 87% occurring once. These data come from a study of cytomegalovirus exposure and HLA in healthy donors. Overall study findings and caveats: Confirmation in vitro established that a few CMV-associated chains were specific for CMV antigens. There were around 160 TCR beta chains listed as cytomegalovirus-associated. The tendency of first-cohort TCR clusters to co-occur in the roughly 120 validation repertoires was identified by a subsequent analysis.

The clonotype originates from a woman aged 25 to 39 in good health and CMV-seropositive. The chain couples TRBV5-4 to TRBJ2-5, with 7 nucleotides matching TRBD2. The sequencing input was PBMCs. CDR3 sequence (DNA): TGTGCCAGCAGCCTATCTGGGACTACACAAGAGACCCAGTACTTC. This codes for CASSLSGTTQETQYF.